The T cell receptor (beta chain) described here comes from a study of CD8 T cells in Susac syndrome. RNA was extracted with the RNeasy kit, and a quantity of about 0.45 to 1 ug was reverse transcribed using random hexamers. Across 54 Vbeta and 13 Jbeta, TCR beta CDR3 was amplified with immunoSEQ multiplex PCR. Each CDR3 protein gets one entry after TCRdb re-called the immunoSEQ multiplex PCR reads with MiXCR. This table holds 180,000 or so distinct CDR3 sequences, around 95% found once. Sequencing of TCR beta was performed on blood CD8+ T cells and on blood CD4+ T cells. Trimming stripped 6 bases from V and 7 bases from J, with 18 bases between. Germline V gene sequence: CDR1 MNHEY, CDR2 SVGAGI. This CDR3 has 14 amino acids.

This clonotype originated in a human donor in good health. Sequencing used CD4+ T cells from PBMCs. The chain uses TRBV6-5 and TRBJ2-5; D assignment may be TRBD1 or TRBD2 (5 bases each). The CDR3, as DNA: TGTGCCAGCAGGGGGACGACAGCCGATGGGACCCAGTACTTC. The encoded protein is CASRGTTADGTQYF.